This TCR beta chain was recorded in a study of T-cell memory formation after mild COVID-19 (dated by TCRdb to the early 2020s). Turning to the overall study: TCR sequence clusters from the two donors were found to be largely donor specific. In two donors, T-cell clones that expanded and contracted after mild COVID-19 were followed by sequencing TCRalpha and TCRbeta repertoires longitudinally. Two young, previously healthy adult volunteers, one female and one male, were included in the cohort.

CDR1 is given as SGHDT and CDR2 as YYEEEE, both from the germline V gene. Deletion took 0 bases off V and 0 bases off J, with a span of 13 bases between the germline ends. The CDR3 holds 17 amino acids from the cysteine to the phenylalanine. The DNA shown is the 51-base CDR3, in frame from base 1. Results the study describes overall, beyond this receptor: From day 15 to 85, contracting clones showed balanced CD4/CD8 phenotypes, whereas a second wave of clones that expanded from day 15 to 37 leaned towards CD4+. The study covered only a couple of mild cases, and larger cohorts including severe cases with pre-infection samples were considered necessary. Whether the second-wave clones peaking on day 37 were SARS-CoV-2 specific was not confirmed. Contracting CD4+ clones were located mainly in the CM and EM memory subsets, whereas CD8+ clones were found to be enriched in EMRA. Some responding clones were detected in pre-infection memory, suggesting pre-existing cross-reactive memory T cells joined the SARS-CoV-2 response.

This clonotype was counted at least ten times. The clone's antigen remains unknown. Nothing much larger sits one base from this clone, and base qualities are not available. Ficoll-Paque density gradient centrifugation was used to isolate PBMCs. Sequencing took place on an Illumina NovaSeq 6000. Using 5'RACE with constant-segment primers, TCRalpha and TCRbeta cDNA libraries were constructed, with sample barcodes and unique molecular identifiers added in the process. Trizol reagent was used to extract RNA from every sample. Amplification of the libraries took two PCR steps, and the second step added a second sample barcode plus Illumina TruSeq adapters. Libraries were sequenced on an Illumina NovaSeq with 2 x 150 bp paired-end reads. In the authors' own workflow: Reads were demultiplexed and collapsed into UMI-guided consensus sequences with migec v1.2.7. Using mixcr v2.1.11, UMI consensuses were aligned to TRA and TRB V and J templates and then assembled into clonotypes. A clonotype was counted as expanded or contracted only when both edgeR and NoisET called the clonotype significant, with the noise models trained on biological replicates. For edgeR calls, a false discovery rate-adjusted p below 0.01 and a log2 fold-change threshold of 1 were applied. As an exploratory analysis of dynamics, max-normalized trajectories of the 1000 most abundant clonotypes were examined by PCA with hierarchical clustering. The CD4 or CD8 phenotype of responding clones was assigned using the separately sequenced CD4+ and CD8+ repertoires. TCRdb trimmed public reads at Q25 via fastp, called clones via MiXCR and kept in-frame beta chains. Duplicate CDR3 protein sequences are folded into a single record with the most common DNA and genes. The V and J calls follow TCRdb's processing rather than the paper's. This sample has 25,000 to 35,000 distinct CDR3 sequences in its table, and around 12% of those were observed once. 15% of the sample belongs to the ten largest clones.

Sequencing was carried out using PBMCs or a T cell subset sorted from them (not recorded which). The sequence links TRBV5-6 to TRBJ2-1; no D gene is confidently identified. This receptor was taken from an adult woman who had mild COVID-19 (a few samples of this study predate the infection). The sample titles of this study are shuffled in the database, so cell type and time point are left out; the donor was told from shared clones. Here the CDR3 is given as CASSLGPPVASYNEQFF. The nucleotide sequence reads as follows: TGTGCCAGCAGCTTGGGTCCCCCCGTCGCCTCCTACAATGAGCAGTTCTTC.